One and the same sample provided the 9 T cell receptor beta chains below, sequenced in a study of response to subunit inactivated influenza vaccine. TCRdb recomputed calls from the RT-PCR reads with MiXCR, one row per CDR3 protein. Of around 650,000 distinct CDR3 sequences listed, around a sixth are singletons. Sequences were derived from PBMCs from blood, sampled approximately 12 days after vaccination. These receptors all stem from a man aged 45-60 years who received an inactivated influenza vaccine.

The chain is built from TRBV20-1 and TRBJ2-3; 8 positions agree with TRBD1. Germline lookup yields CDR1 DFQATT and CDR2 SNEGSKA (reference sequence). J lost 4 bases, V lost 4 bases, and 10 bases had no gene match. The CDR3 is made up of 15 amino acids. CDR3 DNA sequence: TGCAGTGCTATTACGGACAGGGTGATTCCAGATACGCAGTATTTT. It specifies CSAITDRVIPDTQYF.

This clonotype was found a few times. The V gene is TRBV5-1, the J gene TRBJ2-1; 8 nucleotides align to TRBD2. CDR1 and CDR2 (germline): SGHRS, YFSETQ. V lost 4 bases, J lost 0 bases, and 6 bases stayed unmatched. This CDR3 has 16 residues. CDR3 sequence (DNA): TGCGCCAGCAGCGGCGGGGGGCAAAGCTCCTACAATGAGCAGTTCTTC. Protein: CASSGGGQSSYNEQFF.

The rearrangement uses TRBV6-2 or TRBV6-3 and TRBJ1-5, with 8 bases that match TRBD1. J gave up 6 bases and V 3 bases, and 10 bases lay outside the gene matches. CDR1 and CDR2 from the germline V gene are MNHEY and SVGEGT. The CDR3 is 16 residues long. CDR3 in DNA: TGTGCCAGCAGTTATTCCCTTGGACAGGGTGGTCAGCCCCAGCATTTT. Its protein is CASSYSLGQGGQPQHF.

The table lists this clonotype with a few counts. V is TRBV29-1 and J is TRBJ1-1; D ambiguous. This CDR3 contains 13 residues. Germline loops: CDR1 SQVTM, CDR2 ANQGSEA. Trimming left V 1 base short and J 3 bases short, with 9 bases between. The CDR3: CSVEVRSDTEAFF. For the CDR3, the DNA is TGCAGCGTTGAAGTACGCAGCGACACTGAAGCTTTCTTT.

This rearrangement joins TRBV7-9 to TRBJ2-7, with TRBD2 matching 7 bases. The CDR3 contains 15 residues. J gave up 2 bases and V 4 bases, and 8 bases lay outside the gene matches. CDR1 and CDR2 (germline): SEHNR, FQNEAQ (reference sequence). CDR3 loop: CASSSSGANPYEQYF. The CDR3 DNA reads TGTGCCAGCAGCTCAAGCGGGGCCAATCCCTACGAGCAGTACTTC.

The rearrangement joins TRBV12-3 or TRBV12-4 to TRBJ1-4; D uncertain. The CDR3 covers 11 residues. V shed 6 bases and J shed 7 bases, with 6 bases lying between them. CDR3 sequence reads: CASSNSEKLFF. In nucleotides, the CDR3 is TGTGCCAGCAGCAACAGTGAAAAACTGTTTTTT.

CDR3 sequence: CASSLKFGIDEQYF. CDR3 in DNA: TGTGCCAGCAGTTTAAAGTTCGGGATCGACGAGCAGTACTTC. The chain has TRBV6-5 and TRBJ2-7; D possibly corresponds to TRBD2 (5 bases). Germline CDR1 reads MNHEY; CDR2 reads SVGAGI. CDR3 length: 14 residues. The germline V and J ends were trimmed by 4 bases and 5 bases, with 15 bases remaining between them.

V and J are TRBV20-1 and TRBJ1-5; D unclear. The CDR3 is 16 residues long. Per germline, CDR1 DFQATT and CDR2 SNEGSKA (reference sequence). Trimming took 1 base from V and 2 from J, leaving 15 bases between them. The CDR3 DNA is TGCAGTGCTAGAGGACACGGAAACTTGGGCAATCAGCCCCAGCATTTT. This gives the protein CSARGHGNLGNQPQHF.

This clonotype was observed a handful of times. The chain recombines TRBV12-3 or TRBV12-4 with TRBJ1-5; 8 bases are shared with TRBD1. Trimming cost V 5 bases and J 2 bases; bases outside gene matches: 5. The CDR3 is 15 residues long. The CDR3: CASSPGTGRNQPQHF. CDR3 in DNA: TGTGCCAGCAGTCCCGGGACAGGTCGCAATCAGCCCCAGCATTTT.